This T cell receptor beta chain was identified during a study of cytomegalovirus exposure and HLA in healthy donors. Study results and caveats: Segments of the TCR beta V type were, in most cases, productive about 90% or about 30% of the time in an earlier analysis. The likely origin of a cluster of highly shared sequence variants was a sequencing artifact.

This clone was observed a single time. Antigen unknown. Germline lookup yields CDR1 KGHSH and CDR2 LQKENI. V lost 0 bases to trimming and J lost 3 bases; unmatched junction nucleotides: 6. The CDR3 has 18 amino acids. The primer mix had 60 Vbeta and 13 Jbeta primers. Clones were read by immunoSEQ multiplex PCR, and TCRdb kept only the in-frame ones, dropping some. Counted here are under 150,000 clones, over 65% occurring once; the ten biggest clones make up around 2.4%. This sequence joins TRBV18 and TRBJ2-2, with TRBD2 matching over 11 bases. The sequence was obtained from a male donor in good health and CMV-seronegative. The sequenced sample was PBMCs. CDR3 DNA sequence: TGTGCCAGCTCACCACCACTAGCGGGAGTGTTGCACACCGGGGAGCTGTTTTTT. Translation: CASSPPLAGVLHTGELFF.